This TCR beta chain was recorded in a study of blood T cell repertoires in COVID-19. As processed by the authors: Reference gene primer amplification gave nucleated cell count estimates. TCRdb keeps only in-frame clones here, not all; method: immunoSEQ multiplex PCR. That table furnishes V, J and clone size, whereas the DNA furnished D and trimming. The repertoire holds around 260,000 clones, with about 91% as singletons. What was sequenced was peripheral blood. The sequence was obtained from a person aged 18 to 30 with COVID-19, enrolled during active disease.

The DNA of the CDR3 is TGTGCCAGCAGCTTAGGGTCCGGGATGGCCCCCGGGGAGCTGTTTTTT. Amino acid sequence: CASSLGSGMAPGELFF. V usage is TRBV7-9 and J usage is TRBJ2-2; a weak D match, TRBD2 (5 bases). Trimming shortened V by 1 base and J by 6 bases, and 15 bases separated the two germline ends. CDR3 length: 16 amino acids. Germline loops: CDR1 SEHNR, CDR2 FQNEAQ (reference sequence).